What follows are 8 T cell receptor beta chains derived from one specimen sequenced in a study of blood T cells in healthy people across ages. The use of a sample-barcoded 5' primer and a J-beta primer mix characterized a second PCR of 7 to 11 cycles. TCRdb re-called the 5' RACE reads with MiXCR, one entry per CDR3 protein. This sample has hundreds of thousands of distinct CDR3 sequences, with more than 55% found just once. Sample: blood. The receptors here all came from a man aged 35-49 years in good health.

The chain is built from TRBV6-1 and TRBJ2-5, with D perhaps being TRBD1 or TRBD2 (5 bases each). Germline values: CDR1 MNHNS, CDR2 SASEGT. This CDR3 is 17 amino acids long. The V end lost 5 bases, the J end lost 5 bases, and 24 bases lay between the germline ends. CDR3 sequence: CASSPRRGHTRSETQYF. CDR3 DNA sequence: TGTGCCAGCAGTCCAAGACGGGGCCATACGAGGTCGGAGACCCAGTACTTC.

As for this clonotype: A junction end diverges from the germline sequence, so it may reflect a read error. J is TRBJ2-4 and V is TRBV6-1, with 7 bases aligning to TRBD1. The CDR3 extends over 17 amino acids. Looked up from germline, CDR1 is MNHNS and CDR2 is SASEGT. The CDR3 loop reads CASSKTTGASAKNIQYF. The CDR3 DNA follows: TGTGCCAGCAGTAAGACCACAGGGGCGTCAGCCAAAAACATTCAGTACTTT.

V gene TRBV4-3 combines with J gene TRBJ1-2, with 7 bases identical to TRBD1. This CDR3 comprises 15 residues. Germline V gene sequence: CDR1 LGHNA, CDR2 YSLEER. The J segment lost 3 bases and the V segment lost 3 bases, leaving 7 bases of the junction unmatched. As DNA, the CDR3 is TGCGCCAGCAGCCAGGCCCTTCAGGGGGACTATGGCTACACCTTC. Protein: CASSQALQGDYGYTF.

Worth noting for this clonotype: One junction end does not reproduce the germline sequence, and a read error may be involved. The gene calls are TRBV29-1 and TRBJ2-2; D unresolved. Germline V lookup: CDR1 SQVTM, CDR2 ANQGSEA. The CDR3 extends over 14 amino acids. CDR3 sequence (DNA): TGCAGCGTTAAAGATCGACTTAACACCGGGGAGCTGTTTTTT. Amino acid sequence: CSVKDRLNTGELFF.

This chain joins TRBV7-3 and TRBJ2-1; 7 nucleotides agree with TRBD1. Unmatched junction bases numbered 9, after V lost 2 bases and J lost 8 bases. The germline gives CDR1 SGHTA, CDR2 FQGTGA. The CDR3 length is 15 residues. CDR3 amino acids: CASSLEGALSYEQFF. Written as DNA, the CDR3 is TGTGCCAGCAGCTTAGAGGGGGCCCTTAGTTATGAGCAGTTCTTC. Variable domain in full (rest from reference TRBV7-3 and TRBJ2-1): GAGVSQTPSNKVTEKGKYVELRCDPISGHTALYWYRQSLGQGPEFLIYFQGTGAADDSGLPNDRFFAVRPEGSVSTLKIQRTERGDSAVYLCASSLEGALSYEQFFGPGTRLTVL.

The rearrangement uses TRBV29-1 and TRBJ2-4; a weak D match, TRBD2 (5 bases). Trimming removed 6 bases at V and 6 bases at J, with 15 bases between. The CDR3 spans 13 residues. CDR1 and CDR2 from the germline V gene are SQVTM and ANQGSEA. The CDR3 sequence: CSVAQEAGNIQYF. The CDR3 bases are TGCAGCGTAGCGCAGGAGGCAGGAAACATTCAGTACTTC.

The V and J genes are TRBV11-2 and TRBJ2-7; the match to TRBD1 covers 8 bases. The V segment lost 3 bases and the J segment 6 bases; nucleotides outside the gene matches: 7. Germline V gene lookup returns CDR1 SGHAT and CDR2 FQNNGV. There are 14 residues in the CDR3. The CDR3 nucleotides are TGTGCCAGCAGCTTCCAGACAGGGGTGGGCGAGCAGTACTTC. Translated, it gives CASSFQTGVGEQYF.

This clonotype was seen a handful of times. The rearrangement joins TRBV12-3 or TRBV12-4 to TRBJ2-3; a weak D match, TRBD2 (5 bases). The CDR3 is 16 residues long. With 2 bases removed from V and 2 bases from J, the gap between germline ends came to 14 bases. CDR3 in DNA: TGTGCCAGCAGTTTATGGGGAGAGACCTTCACAGATACGCAGTATTTT. Its protein product is CASSLWGETFTDTQYF.